This entry features one T cell receptor (beta chain) sequence. Its antigen is unknown. Per germline, CDR1 SGHTA and CDR2 FQGNSA. V was shortened by 3 bases and J by 4 bases, with 12 bases between the two germline ends. The CDR3 extends over 14 amino acids. The sample is drawn from a study of T cell repertoires in cytomegalovirus infection. The overall study: Public TCR beta signatures indicated both CMV infection and matching HLA type. Overall study results and limits: Predominance within the ex vivo response was attributable to HLA-C-restricted CMV-specific TCR beta clonotypes. Carriers of CMV and the relevant HLA type were discriminated by public TCR beta frequency.

In TCRdb, the reads were re-called with MiXCR into one record per CDR3 protein. The sample contains about 490,000 distinct CDR3 sequences, about 26% of which appear only once. The sequence was obtained from a human donor in good health (CMV status not recorded). Some clones in this sample may be carry-over from other donors' samples. Specimen: PBMCs. The gene calls are TRBV7-2 and TRBJ2-5, with no clear D. The CDR3 DNA reads as TGTGCCAGCAGCTTGCACACAAAAGGAGAGACCCAGTACTTC. This encodes CASSLHTKGETQYF.